The rows below give T cell receptor beta chains drawn from one sample of a study of blood T cell repertoires in COVID-19. The assay was immunoSEQ multiplex PCR, and TCRdb's table has in-frame clones only and misses some. The profile shows some 390,000 clones, roughly 86% of them singletons. Sequenced input: PBMCs or T cells enriched from blood (not recorded which). The source is a woman in her 30s who had recovered from COVID-19. Each CDR3 is given with its conserved first and last residue. Each record gives: D gene, J gene, V gene, clone size, CDR3 DNA, CDR3 protein. D genes are given only for firm matches. Expanded clones are given a class, and other clones once, few, many or no size at all.

D gene: TRBD1; J gene: TRBJ2-5; V gene: TRBV9; clone size: -; CDR3 DNA: TGTGCCAGCAGCGTCACAGGGGCCCCTGAAGAGACCCAGTACTTC; CDR3 protein: CASSVTGAPEETQYF
D gene: TRBD1; J gene: TRBJ2-2; V gene: TRBV19; clone size: -; CDR3 DNA: TGTGCCAGTAGCACAGGGGGCACCGGGGAGCTGTTTTTT; CDR3 protein: CASSTGGTGELFF
D gene: TRBD1; J gene: TRBJ1-5; V gene: TRBV7-8; clone size: -; CDR3 DNA: TGTGCCAGCAGCCCAGGGACAGGCAATCAGCCCCAGCATTTT; CDR3 protein: CASSPGTGNQPQHF
D gene: TRBD1; J gene: TRBJ1-5; V gene: TRBV19; clone size: -; CDR3 DNA: TGTGCCAGTAACCCGGGACAGGCAAACAATCAGCCCCAGCATTTT; CDR3 protein: CASNPGQANNQPQHF
D gene: -; J gene: TRBJ2-1; V gene: TRBV27; clone size: -; CDR3 DNA: TGTGCCAGCAGTTTATCAGGGAGTAGCTCCTACAATGAGCAGTTCTTC; CDR3 protein: CASSLSGSSSYNEQFF
D gene: TRBD1; J gene: TRBJ1-2; V gene: TRBV19; clone size: -; CDR3 DNA: TGTGCCAGTAGCACAAAACAGGGGAGAACGGGCTACACCTTC; CDR3 protein: CASSTKQGRTGYTF
D gene: -; J gene: TRBJ2-7; V gene: TRBV25-1; clone size: many; CDR3 DNA: TGTGCCAGCAGTGAATTCGGACAAGGCTACGAGCAGTACTTC; CDR3 protein: CASSEFGQGYEQYF
D gene: TRBD2; J gene: TRBJ2-1; V gene: TRBV11-3; clone size: -; CDR3 DNA: TGTGCGCGGGGGGAGGGGAATGAGCAGTTCTTC; CDR3 protein: CARGEGNEQFF
D gene: TRBD2; J gene: TRBJ2-1; V gene: TRBV28; clone size: -; CDR3 DNA: TGTGCCAGCAGTTTTCTTTTAGCGGGAGGGACCTACAATGAGCAGTTCTTC; CDR3 protein: CASSFLLAGGTYNEQFF
D gene: TRBD1; J gene: TRBJ2-5; V gene: TRBV14; clone size: -; CDR3 DNA: TGTGCCACCTCACAGGGGAGAGAGACCCAGTACTTC; CDR3 protein: CATSQGRETQYF
D gene: TRBD2; J gene: TRBJ2-5; V gene: TRBV2; clone size: -; CDR3 DNA: TGTGCCAGCATTCCAAACTCCCGACTAGCAGCCCAAGAGACCCAGTACTTC; CDR3 protein: CASIPNSRLAAQETQYF
D gene: -; J gene: TRBJ1-2; V gene: TRBV11-2; clone size: -; CDR3 DNA: TGTGCCAGCAGCTTAGAGATAACCCCCGAGGATATTAACTATGGCTACACCTTC; CDR3 protein: CASSLEITPEDINYGYTF
D gene: TRBD1; J gene: TRBJ1-3; V gene: TRBV2; clone size: -; CDR3 DNA: TGTGCCAGCGCCCCCCGTACAGGGGCTGGAAACACCATATATTTT; CDR3 protein: CASAPRTGAGNTIYF
D gene: -; J gene: TRBJ2-1; V gene: TRBV7-3; clone size: once; CDR3 DNA: TGTGCCAGCAGCGCACAACCTCCGGGACTGAGCTCCTACAATGAGCAGTTCTTC; CDR3 protein: CASSAQPPGLSSYNEQFF
D gene: -; J gene: TRBJ2-3; V gene: TRBV7-2; clone size: -; CDR3 DNA: TGTGCCAGCAGCCTTTCGTGGGCCATGAGCACAGATACGCAGTATTTT; CDR3 protein: CASSLSWAMSTDTQYF
D gene: -; J gene: TRBJ2-7; V gene: TRBV5-1; clone size: -; CDR3 DNA: TGCGCCAGCAGCTTGGATCCGGTGCCTGGCGAGCAGTACTTC; CDR3 protein: CASSLDPVPGEQYF
D gene: -; J gene: TRBJ1-1; V gene: TRBV3-1/TRBV3-2; clone size: -; CDR3 DNA: TGTGCCAGCAGCCGGATCCCAGGCGACACTGAAGCTTTCTTT; CDR3 protein: CASSRIPGDTEAFF
D gene: -; J gene: TRBJ2-7; V gene: TRBV4-1; clone size: few; CDR3 DNA: TGCGCCAGCGGGGGCCACTCGGGCGAGCAGTACTTC; CDR3 protein: CASGGHSGEQYF
D gene: TRBD1; J gene: TRBJ2-2; V gene: TRBV24-1; clone size: -; CDR3 DNA: TGTGCCACCAGTGACGGACAGGGGGCGAGGTCCGGGGAGCTGTTTTTT; CDR3 protein: CATSDGQGARSGELFF
D gene: -; J gene: TRBJ1-5; V gene: TRBV27; clone size: -; CDR3 DNA: TGTGCCAGCAGCCCCGGGGGGCGGCCGCCCCAGCATTTT; CDR3 protein: CASSPGGRPPQHF
D gene: TRBD2; J gene: TRBJ2-3; V gene: TRBV5-1; clone size: once; CDR3 DNA: TGCGCCAGCAGTTCAGGACTAGCGGGAGCTACTAGCACAGATACGCAGTATTTT; CDR3 protein: CASSSGLAGATSTDTQYF
D gene: TRBD1; J gene: TRBJ1-4; V gene: TRBV10-1; clone size: few; CDR3 DNA: TGCGCCAGCATTCCTCACCGTAATTTGTTGGGGACAGGGCAGGTTAATGAAAAACTGTTTTTT; CDR3 protein: CASIPHRNLLGTGQVNEKLFF
D gene: -; J gene: TRBJ2-1; V gene: TRBV18; clone size: -; CDR3 DNA: TGTGCCAGCTCACCACCGGCAGGTCACAATGAGCAGTTCTTC; CDR3 protein: CASSPPAGHNEQFF
D gene: -; J gene: TRBJ2-5; V gene: TRBV5-5; clone size: -; CDR3 DNA: TGTGCCAGCACCCCAGAACAGGGCGTAGAGACCCAGTACTTC; CDR3 protein: CASTPEQGVETQYF
D gene: TRBD2; J gene: TRBJ2-7; V gene: TRBV10-2; clone size: -; CDR3 DNA: TGCGCCAGCAGTGAGGGTCCTAGCGGGCCTCTCTCGGACGAGCAGTACTTC; CDR3 protein: CASSEGPSGPLSDEQYF
D gene: TRBD1; J gene: TRBJ2-3; V gene: TRBV4-2; clone size: -; CDR3 DNA: TGTGCCAGCAGCCAAGGAACAAAGTCAGGGGGCGGCTATTTGGATACGCAGTATTTT; CDR3 protein: CASSQGTKSGGGYLDTQYF
D gene: -; J gene: TRBJ2-1; V gene: TRBV12-3/TRBV12-4; clone size: -; CDR3 DNA: TGTGCCATAGCGCGTTTCGGCGACAATGAGCAGTTCTTC; CDR3 protein: CAIARFGDNEQFF
D gene: TRBD1; J gene: TRBJ1-5; V gene: TRBV7-3; clone size: -; CDR3 DNA: TGTGCCAGCAGTCAGGGGGTTAATCAGCCCCAGCATTTT; CDR3 protein: CASSQGVNQPQHF
D gene: -; J gene: TRBJ2-5; V gene: TRBV6-1; clone size: -; CDR3 DNA: TGTGCCAGCAGTGAAGCGGGGGGGCGTTGGGAGACCCAGTACTTC; CDR3 protein: CASSEAGGRWETQYF
D gene: TRBD1; J gene: TRBJ1-5; V gene: TRBV7-9; clone size: -; CDR3 DNA: TGTGCCAGCAGCGCCAAGGGACAGGGCGATCAGCCCCAGCATTTT; CDR3 protein: CASSAKGQGDQPQHF
D gene: TRBD2; J gene: TRBJ2-1; V gene: TRBV2; clone size: -; CDR3 DNA: TGTGCCAGCAAGGCTAGCGGGAGGCTTCCCCTTCATGAGCAGTTCTTC; CDR3 protein: CASKASGRLPLHEQFF
D gene: TRBD1; J gene: TRBJ1-1; V gene: TRBV19; clone size: few; CDR3 DNA: TGTGCCAGTAGTGCAAGGACAGGGGCTGAAGCTTTCTTT; CDR3 protein: CASSARTGAEAFF
D gene: TRBD2; J gene: TRBJ2-7; V gene: TRBV19; clone size: -; CDR3 DNA: TGTGCCAGTAGCACAGGAAGGAGGGGACTAGCGGGAGTCCGCGAGCAGTACTTC; CDR3 protein: CASSTGRRGLAGVREQYF
D gene: TRBD2; J gene: TRBJ2-1; V gene: TRBV5-1; clone size: -; CDR3 DNA: TGCGCCAGCAGAACCGGGACTAGCGGGGGAAATGAGCAGTTCTTC; CDR3 protein: CASRTGTSGGNEQFF
D gene: TRBD2; J gene: TRBJ2-1; V gene: TRBV9; clone size: -; CDR3 DNA: TGTGCCAGCAGCGTAGCTACTAGCGGGGCCCCCTACAATGAGCAGTTCTTC; CDR3 protein: CASSVATSGAPYNEQFF
D gene: TRBD2; J gene: TRBJ2-7; V gene: TRBV7-6; clone size: -; CDR3 DNA: TGTGCCAGCAGTACCGGGACTAGCTTCTACGAGCAGTACTTC; CDR3 protein: CASSTGTSFYEQYF
D gene: TRBD1; J gene: TRBJ2-1; V gene: TRBV9; clone size: -; CDR3 DNA: TGTGCCAGCAGCGCATCAGGGGGCGCCTCCTACAATGAGCAGTTCTTC; CDR3 protein: CASSASGGASYNEQFF
D gene: TRBD1; J gene: TRBJ1-2; V gene: TRBV23-1; clone size: -; CDR3 DNA: TGCGCCAGCAGTGCTGGAGAACTAACAGGGGCGGATGGCTACACCTTC; CDR3 protein: CASSAGELTGADGYTF
D gene: -; J gene: TRBJ2-2; V gene: TRBV9; clone size: -; CDR3 DNA: TGTGCCAGCAGCGTCAGGGGACCCACCGGGGAGCTGTTTTTT; CDR3 protein: CASSVRGPTGELFF
D gene: -; J gene: TRBJ1-1; V gene: TRBV27; clone size: -; CDR3 DNA: TGTGCCAGCAGTCCAAAGACAGGTTGGGGGACTGAAGCTTTCTTT; CDR3 protein: CASSPKTGWGTEAFF
D gene: -; J gene: TRBJ1-4; V gene: TRBV28; clone size: -; CDR3 DNA: TGTGCCAGCAGTCCGGGGAATGAAAAACTGTTTTTT; CDR3 protein: CASSPGNEKLFF
D gene: TRBD1; J gene: TRBJ1-1; V gene: TRBV3-1/TRBV3-2; clone size: -; CDR3 DNA: TGTGCCAGCAGCCAAGGGACAGGGATAATGAACACTGAAGCTTTCTTT; CDR3 protein: CASSQGTGIMNTEAFF
D gene: -; J gene: TRBJ2-1; V gene: TRBV11-2; clone size: -; CDR3 DNA: TGTGCCAGCAGCTTCCAGGTTGCTGAGCAGTTCTTC; CDR3 protein: CASSFQVAEQFF
D gene: -; J gene: TRBJ2-1; V gene: TRBV7-3; clone size: -; CDR3 DNA: TGTGCCAGCAGCCTGGGACTTGGCAATGAGCAGTTCTTC; CDR3 protein: CASSLGLGNEQFF
D gene: -; J gene: TRBJ1-2; V gene: TRBV6-5; clone size: -; CDR3 DNA: TGTGCCAGCAGTTACTCGTTGGCCAACTATGGCTACACCTTC; CDR3 protein: CASSYSLANYGYTF
D gene: TRBD1; J gene: TRBJ2-5; V gene: TRBV11-2; clone size: once; CDR3 DNA: TGTGCCAGCAGCTTGGCCAGGGGGATCCAAGAGACCCAGTACTTC; CDR3 protein: CASSLARGIQETQYF
D gene: -; J gene: TRBJ1-1; V gene: TRBV4-1; clone size: once; CDR3 DNA: TGCGCCAGCCAACAGGGCGAAAGGAACACTGAAGCTTTCTTT; CDR3 protein: CASQQGERNTEAFF
D gene: -; J gene: TRBJ1-2; V gene: TRBV27; clone size: -; CDR3 DNA: TGTGCCAGGAGTTCGGACGAACAGGGTAGGCGGCCCTATGGCTACACCTTC; CDR3 protein: CARSSDEQGRRPYGYTF
D gene: -; J gene: TRBJ1-1; V gene: TRBV9; clone size: once; CDR3 DNA: TGTGCCAGCAGCGTAGTTGAAGGGGAACGGACTGAAGCTTTCTTT; CDR3 protein: CASSVVEGERTEAFF
D gene: TRBD2; J gene: TRBJ2-7; V gene: TRBV28; clone size: -; CDR3 DNA: TGTGCCAGTACGTCTAGCGGGGGCTACGAGCAGTACTTC; CDR3 protein: CASTSSGGYEQYF
D gene: TRBD1; J gene: TRBJ1-3; V gene: TRBV2; clone size: -; CDR3 DNA: TGTGCCAGCTTAGACGACAGGGATAATGGAAACACCATATATTTT; CDR3 protein: CASLDDRDNGNTIYF
D gene: TRBD2; J gene: TRBJ2-1; V gene: TRBV7-9; clone size: -; CDR3 DNA: TGTGCCAGCAGCTTCGGCGGACTAGCGGGATCCTACAATGAGCAGTTCTTC; CDR3 protein: CASSFGGLAGSYNEQFF
D gene: -; J gene: TRBJ1-4; V gene: TRBV18; clone size: -; CDR3 DNA: TGTGCCAGCTCACCGATCAAGAGCGGGGAAAAACTGTTTTTT; CDR3 protein: CASSPIKSGEKLFF